This TCR beta chain was found in a study of blood T cell repertoires in COVID-19 (dated by TCRdb to between 2020 and 2021). Concerning the study at large: Samples from collaborators originated in the United States, Italy and Spain and spanned both the acute and convalescent phases of COVID-19. The prospective study material was composed of cDNA or gDNA derived from T cells, B-cell-depleted T cells, or PBMCs. A de-identified subject ID, COVID-19 status, age in years and sex were almost always included in the sample metadata. HLA class I and class II types, where available, came from metadata supplied by the sample provider rather than from assay-based typing. The samples were drawn from two sources: the first 160 participants of the ongoing ImmuneRACE study, and 1,200 or so subjects contributed by 6 global collaborators. The dataset comprised deeply sampled blood TCRbeta repertoires from subjects exposed to, actively infected with, or recovered from COVID-19. A freely available public database, intended as a resource for researchers studying the immune response to SARS-CoV-2, is where the repertoires were released. Paper-wide results and their limitations: The amount of clinical and demographic metadata varied by source and participant and was provided uncurated.

A word on this clone: The target of this receptor is not known. Base-call qualities are not available, and no considerably larger clone is one nucleotide away.

A distance of 12 bases separates the germline ends of V and J, which lose 3 bases and 7 bases respectively. Including cysteine and phenylalanine, the CDR3 has 13 amino acids. Of all the DNA, just the CDR3 is kept, 39 bases in frame from base 1. According to the germline V gene (reference sequence), CDR1 reads LNHDA and CDR2 reads SQIVND. Participants in the prospective study were aged roughly 18 to 89 years, lived in under 30 United States geographic areas, and enrolled through a virtual design. Cohort assignment in the prospective study relied on participant-reported clinical history from a screening survey and a study questionnaire. ImmuneRACE Cohort 3 recovered participants were defined by two consecutive negative NP/OP PCR tests, healthcare professional clearance, or symptom resolution. In the prospective study, whole blood, serum and a nasopharyngeal or oropharyngeal swab were collected from each participant by mobile phlebotomists. Prospective study participants could optionally give additional blood draws and questionnaires over an approximately 2-month period. Prospective study blood samples were shipped either frozen or at room temperature before DNA extraction.

TCRbeta CDR3 regions were amplified from genomic DNA by means of the immunoSEQ Assay, a bias-controlled multiplex PCR. The paper's processing steps were these. The number of nucleated cells in each sample was estimated from the amplification of reference gene primers within the assay. Sequence reads were collapsed and filtered to measure the absolute abundance of every unique TCRbeta CDR3 rearrangement. For each sample, productive Simpson clonality was calculated as the square root of Simpson's diversity index over productive rearrangements. This is the immuneACCESS table as TCRdb keeps it, with only in-frame sequences that have V and J called. A part of the clones is gone; compared with another copy, unresolved V genes explain less than half, and the rest is unexplained. V and J calls plus clone size are reproduced from that table; the DNA served to infer D and trimming. The sample table lists a few hundred thousand clones, less than 90% of them with a count of one. Jointly, the top ten make up less than 6% of the sample.

What was sequenced was PBMCs or T cells enriched from blood (not recorded which). The V gene is TRBV19 and the J gene is TRBJ2-5; the D gene is perhaps TRBD2, on 6 matching bases. This receptor was taken from a woman in her fifties or sixties who had recovered from COVID-19. The DNA sequence is as follows: TGTGCCAGTAGTATTCTCGGGGGAGGGACCCAGTACTTC. The translation is CASSILGGGTQYF.